These T cell receptor beta chains were read from a single sample in a study of cytomegalovirus exposure and HLA in healthy donors. Sequencing was performed with immunoSEQ multiplex PCR; in TCRdb, only in-frame clones are kept and a portion is missing. The sample includes 85,000 to 130,000 clones, approximately 73% of them seen just once. Sequences were obtained from PBMCs. The receptor set was obtained from a woman between 45 and 65 years old in good health and CMV-seropositive. The CDR3 runs from the conserved cysteine through the conserved F or W. The order of the fields is V gene, clone size, J gene, D gene, CDR3 DNA, CDR3 protein. D genes are given only for firm matches. Some rows have no size entry. The others give once, few or many, or a class for an expanded clone.

v_gene: TRBV5-1; abundance: -; j_gene: TRBJ1-3; d_gene: -; CDR3nt: TGCGCCAGCAGCACTACTGGAAACACCATATATTTT; CDR3aa: CASSTTGNTIYF
v_gene: TRBV29-1; abundance: -; j_gene: TRBJ1-1; d_gene: -; CDR3nt: TGCAGCGTTGTGGAGGGTAACACTGAAGCTTTCTTT; CDR3aa: CSVVEGNTEAFF
v_gene: TRBV13; abundance: once; j_gene: TRBJ2-1; d_gene: -; CDR3nt: TGTGCCAGCAGCCCAAAGCAGGGATCCGGTGAGCAGTTCTTC; CDR3aa: CASSPKQGSGEQFF
v_gene: TRBV7-8; abundance: -; j_gene: TRBJ2-7; d_gene: TRBD2; CDR3nt: TGTGCCAGCAGCCTAGGGACTACTTACGAGCAGTACTTC; CDR3aa: CASSLGTTYEQYF
v_gene: TRBV2; abundance: -; j_gene: TRBJ1-1; d_gene: -; CDR3nt: TGTGCCAGCAGATGGGCCGGGGGAGGGGCGGACACTGAAGCTTTCTTT; CDR3aa: CASRWAGGGADTEAFF
v_gene: TRBV7-3; abundance: once; j_gene: TRBJ2-2; d_gene: -; CDR3nt: TGTGCCAGCAGCTTCAGGGTCGCCGGGGAGCTGTTTTTT; CDR3aa: CASSFRVAGELFF
v_gene: TRBV18; abundance: -; j_gene: TRBJ1-6; d_gene: TRBD1; CDR3nt: TGTGCCAGCTCACCGACAGGGAAAGACGCACCCCTCCACTTT; CDR3aa: CASSPTGKDAPLHF
v_gene: TRBV10-3; abundance: few; j_gene: TRBJ2-6; d_gene: TRBD1; CDR3nt: TGTGCCATCAGTGAGGGACAGGGAACTCCCTCTGGGGCCAACGTCCTGACTTTC; CDR3aa: CAISEGQGTPSGANVLTF
v_gene: TRBV18; abundance: -; j_gene: TRBJ1-1; d_gene: TRBD1; CDR3nt: TGTGCCAGCTCATTAGGACAGGGGGTAGAAAGAACTGAAGCTTTCTTT; CDR3aa: CASSLGQGVERTEAFF
v_gene: TRBV4-1; abundance: once; j_gene: TRBJ1-2; d_gene: -; CDR3nt: TGCGCCAGCAGCTCCGGTCGCAGGGAGGGGTACACCTTC; CDR3aa: CASSSGRREGYTF
v_gene: TRBV10-1; abundance: -; j_gene: TRBJ1-2; d_gene: -; CDR3nt: TGCGCCAGCAGTGAGTCGGCAACAAGGGGGTTGTGTGGCTACACCTTC; CDR3aa: CASSESATRGLCGYTF
v_gene: TRBV19; abundance: -; j_gene: TRBJ1-1; d_gene: TRBD1; CDR3nt: TGTGCCAGTAGTATATCCCCGGGGGACAGGCAAGCTTTCTTT; CDR3aa: CASSISPGDRQAFF
v_gene: TRBV7-9; abundance: -; j_gene: TRBJ1-6; d_gene: TRBD1; CDR3nt: TGTGCCAGCAGCCCCGGGACAGGCGCTTATAATTCACCCCTCCACTTT; CDR3aa: CASSPGTGAYNSPLHF
v_gene: TRBV19; abundance: -; j_gene: TRBJ2-5; d_gene: TRBD2; CDR3nt: TGTGCCAGTAGTCCTCCCAGAGGGACGGGAGGCCAAGAGACCCAGTACTTC; CDR3aa: CASSPPRGTGGQETQYF
v_gene: TRBV5-1; abundance: -; j_gene: TRBJ1-1; d_gene: TRBD1; CDR3nt: TGCGCCAGCAGCTTCATCCCGGGACAGGGGAACACTGAAGCTTTCTTT; CDR3aa: CASSFIPGQGNTEAFF
v_gene: TRBV11-3; abundance: -; j_gene: TRBJ2-5; d_gene: TRBD1; CDR3nt: TGTGCCAGCAGCTCGGGACAGGGGTCGAGAGAGACCCAGTACTTC; CDR3aa: CASSSGQGSRETQYF
v_gene: TRBV12-5; abundance: -; j_gene: TRBJ2-1; d_gene: -; CDR3nt: TGTGCTAGTGGTTTGGTACTAGGTCAGGGGGGTGATGAGCAGTTCTTC; CDR3aa: CASGLVLGQGGDEQFF
v_gene: TRBV2; abundance: -; j_gene: TRBJ2-3; d_gene: -; CDR3nt: TGTGCCATCCGGACAGGCGGGAAGACAGATACGCAGTATTTT; CDR3aa: CAIRTGGKTDTQYF
v_gene: TRBV6-1; abundance: -; j_gene: TRBJ1-2; d_gene: TRBD1; CDR3nt: TGTGCCAGCACCTTGAGGACAGGGACTTATGGCTACACCTTC; CDR3aa: CASTLRTGTYGYTF
v_gene: TRBV4-1; abundance: -; j_gene: TRBJ1-1; d_gene: -; CDR3nt: TGCGCCAGCAGCCGGGCCTTCAGGGACACTGAAGCTTTCTTT; CDR3aa: CASSRAFRDTEAFF
v_gene: TRBV7-9; abundance: -; j_gene: TRBJ1-2; d_gene: TRBD1; CDR3nt: TGTGCCAGCAGCTCAAAGGGACAGTCGCCGTCGGGTGGCTACACCTTC; CDR3aa: CASSSKGQSPSGGYTF
v_gene: TRBV29-1; abundance: -; j_gene: TRBJ2-3; d_gene: -; CDR3nt: TGCAGCGTATCGACAGATACGCAGTATTTT; CDR3aa: CSVSTDTQYF
v_gene: TRBV18; abundance: -; j_gene: TRBJ2-1; d_gene: TRBD2; CDR3nt: TGTGCCAGCTCATCGACTAGCGGGGAAATGATCTTC; CDR3aa: CASSSTSGEMIF
v_gene: TRBV19; abundance: -; j_gene: TRBJ1-4; d_gene: TRBD1; CDR3nt: TGTGCCAGTAGTGCTCGACAGGGCATCGTTGAAAAACTGTTTTTT; CDR3aa: CASSARQGIVEKLFF
v_gene: TRBV9; abundance: few; j_gene: TRBJ2-7; d_gene: -; CDR3nt: TGTGCCAGCAGCCGGTCCCTCTTATCAGGGAACTCCTACGAGCAGTACTTC; CDR3aa: CASSRSLLSGNSYEQYF